Listed below are T cell receptor beta chains from one sample, sequenced in a study of cytotoxic CD8 clonotypes in ibrutinib-treated CLL. TCRdb's copy holds only in-frame clones and misses some; the assay was immunoSEQ multiplex PCR. The table lists more than 85,000 clones, around 77% of them singletons. Source: PBMCs, taken after 24 months of ibrutinib treatment. Receptors were obtained from a human donor with chronic lymphocytic leukemia. Each CDR3 is given with its conserved first and last residue. D genes are given only for firm matches.

j_call v_call d_call cdr3_aa
TRBJ2-1 TRBV7-6 TRBD2 CASSLGLAGGFDEQFF
TRBJ1-2 TRBV28 TRBD1 CASSSIQQGADGYTF
TRBJ1-5 TRBV5-5 - CASSSDMQQPQHF
TRBJ1-1 TRBV7-8 - CASSPGWRANTEAFF
TRBJ1-2 TRBV2 - CASSDTVRLGYTF
TRBJ2-2 TRBV5-1 - CASSLGSNTGELFF
TRBJ2-3 TRBV27 TRBD2 CASSSLAFSGVSTDTQYF
TRBJ2-7 TRBV19 - CASSTGFSYEQYF
TRBJ1-1 TRBV9 TRBD1 CASSVGTGVEAFF
TRBJ1-2 TRBV5-1 TRBD1 CASSSITGGRYGYTF
TRBJ2-3 TRBV7-9 TRBD2 CASSSSGGRTDTQYF
TRBJ1-2 TRBV6-5 - CASTPGGTNYGYTF
TRBJ1-2 TRBV30 - CAWSVGKGGYGYTF
TRBJ2-7 TRBV7-2 TRBD1 CASRLTGGYEQYF
TRBJ1-2 TRBV6-5 - CASSYTRWDGYGYTF
TRBJ2-1 TRBV6-6 TRBD2 CASSGGGSEQFF
TRBJ2-5 TRBV5-1 TRBD2 CASSSTSGSLGETQYF